This TCR beta chain came from a study of response to subunit inactivated influenza vaccine. Germline CDR1 reads SGHRS; CDR2 reads YFSETQ. CDR3 size: 15 residues. V gave up 0 bases and J gave up 4 bases; unmatched junction bases: 4. One entry per CDR3 protein results from TCRdb running MiXCR on the RT-PCR reads. Among some 570,000 distinct CDR3 sequences listed, around 10% were seen once. In addition, the sample was reused for a study of T cells expressing NK-cell markers. From that study: 5'RACE template switching with UMIs generated TCR beta cDNA.

J is TRBJ1-5 and V is TRBV5-1; 7 bases line up with TRBD1. Sequencing was performed on PBMCs from blood, taken on the day of vaccination. The receptor was derived from a man aged 50 to 60 who received an inactivated influenza vaccine. The CDR3 sequence: CASSLDAGGNQPQHF. The CDR3 nucleotides are TGCGCCAGCAGCTTGGACGCAGGGGGGAATCAGCCCCAGCATTTT.